The entry that follows covers one T cell receptor (beta chain) sequence. TCRdb's copy holds only in-frame clones and misses some; the assay was immunoSEQ multiplex PCR. The table has 40,000 or so clones, roughly 93% seen once. The data derive from a study of graft-versus-host responses after intestinal transplantation. Study-level information: Transplant recipients had multivisceral, liver-intestinal, or isolated intestinal grafts.

This CDR3 is built from 13 residues. Trimming removed 8 bases at V and 7 bases at J, with 18 bases between. Germline CDR1 and CDR2: PRHDT and FYEKMQ (reference sequence). The material was PBMCs, obtained roughly 780 days after intestinal transplantation. This TCR was sampled from a human patient who received an intestinal transplant, so some T cells may come from the graft donor. V is TRBV13 and J is TRBJ2-7; D might be TRBD1 (7 bases). CDR3 nucleotides: TGTGCCAGCCGGGGACAGCGGGCGCCGGAGCAGTACTTC. Protein sequence: CASRGQRAPEQYF.